Presented here are 10 T cell receptor beta chains from one specimen sequenced in a study of blood T cell repertoires in COVID-19 (TCRdb year 2020). Library preparation employed the immunoSEQ multiplex PCR assay. This is the immuneACCESS table as TCRdb keeps it, with only in-frame sequences that have V and J called. A part of the clones is gone; compared with another copy, unresolved V genes explain less than half, and the rest is unexplained. This sample is represented by 150,000 or so clones; about 88% of them were singletons. The ten largest clonotypes hold 0.99% of the sample. Source material: peripheral blood. These receptors were taken from a man aged 18 to 29 with acute or convalescent COVID-19.

The V call is TRBV12-5, the J call TRBJ2-2, with TRBD1 as a possible D gene (6 bases). Germline CDR1 is LGHNT and CDR2 is FRNRAP. V lost 6 bases, J lost 8 bases, and 10 bases lay in between. There are 12 residues in the CDR3. CDR3 region: CASGQGWGELFF. CDR3 nucleotides: TGTGCTAGTGGACAGGGCTGGGGGGAGCTGTTTTTT.

The V call is TRBV11-3, the J call TRBJ2-3; TRBD1 aligns across 12 bases. V shed 5 bases, J shed 1 base, and the junction held 10 bases outside the gene matches. Germline assignment: CDR1 SGHNT and CDR2 YENEEA. The CDR3 contains 18 residues. The CDR3 bases are TGTGCCAGCAGCCGTTCTGGGACAGGGGGCTTAGGCACAGATACGCAGTATTTT. Encoded protein: CASSRSGTGGLGTDTQYF.

The J gene is TRBJ1-1, the V gene TRBV12-3 or TRBV12-4; tentatively, D is TRBD1 (5 bases). V lost 10 bases and J 6 bases, leaving 9 bases between the germline ends. This CDR3 spans 10 amino acids. The DNA of the CDR3 is TGTGCCACCGTAGGGGCTGAAGCTTTCTTT. It is translated as CATVGAEAFF.

Points on this clone: Other DNA sequences within the sample encode an identical CDR3. The gene calls are TRBV7-9 and TRBJ2-7; 15 bases fit TRBD2. CDR1 is SEHNR, CDR2 FQNEAQ, per germline (reference sequence). Trimming took 4 bases from V and 2 from J; bases not matched to a gene: 6. The length of the CDR3 is 17 residues. Written as DNA, the CDR3 is TGTGCCAGCAGCTCGGGACTAGCGGGGGGTGCCACCTACGAGCAGTACGTC. It encodes CASSSGLAGGATYEQYV.

The chain has TRBV6-5 and TRBJ1-1; 8 nucleotides align to TRBD1. The V and J ends lost 6 bases and 1 base, in that order; junction bases with no gene match: 7. The CDR3 runs to 15 residues. CDR1 is MNHEY and CDR2 is SVGAGI in the germline V gene. The chain's CDR3 is CASSTDRATNTEAFF. CDR3 bases: TGTGCCAGCAGCACGGACAGGGCTACGAACACTGAAGCTTTCTTT.

The chain combines TRBV5-4 with TRBJ2-1; possibly TRBD2 for D (6 bases). This CDR3 spans 16 amino acids. Germline-derived CDR1 and CDR2 are SGHNT and YYREEE (reference sequence). Trimming took 1 base from V and 4 from J, leaving 15 bases between them. In DNA, the CDR3 is TGTGCCAGCAGCTTGCTACCGGGAGCGGAGTACAATGAGCAGTTCTTC. It yields the protein CASSLLPGAEYNEQFF.

The J gene is TRBJ1-1, the V gene TRBV7-8; possibly TRBD1 for D (6 bases). The V end was cut by 1 base, the J end by 5 bases, with 17 bases between. Germline assignment: CDR1 SGHVS and CDR2 FQNEAQ. This CDR3 is built from 16 residues. The CDR3: CASSLGRQDPWTEAFF. The DNA for the CDR3 is TGTGCCAGCAGCTTAGGCCGACAGGACCCTTGGACTGAAGCTTTCTTT. Complete variable domain (other parts from reference TRBV7-8 and TRBJ1-1): GAGVSQSPRYKVAKRGQDVALRCDPISGHVSLFWYQQALGQGPEFLTYFQNEAQLDKSGLPSDRFFAERPEGSVSTLKIQRTQQEDSAVYLCASSLGRQDPWTEAFFGQGTRLTVV.

This clone was recorded once. The chain employs TRBV6-1 and TRBJ1-3; the D is unclear. Trimming removed 4 bases from V and 1 base from J, with 14 bases in between. Per germline, CDR1 MNHNS and CDR2 SASEGT. This CDR3 contains 16 residues. In nucleotides, the CDR3 is TGTGCCAGCAGTGGGAGGATTTCGACTTCTGGAAACACCATATATTTT. This translates into CASSGRISTSGNTIYF.

This clone showed up just a few times. V gene TRBV5-1 combines with J gene TRBJ2-2; 8 bases map to TRBD1. The CDR3 covers 14 residues. V lost 4 bases, J lost 5 bases, and 4 bases stayed unmatched. Per germline, CDR1 SGHRS and CDR2 YFSETQ. The CDR3 sequence is CASSIRQGTGELFF. The CDR3 DNA reads as TGCGCCAGCAGCATTCGACAGGGGACCGGGGAGCTGTTTTTT.

The CDR3 here is CASSSPQTERLSYEQYV. The DNA of the CDR3 is TGTGCCAGCAGTTCCCCTCAGACAGAGAGGTTATCCTACGAGCAGTACGTC. The rearrangement joins TRBV28 to TRBJ2-7, with D possibly matching TRBD1 (5 bases). Trimming pared 4 bases from V and 1 base from J, leaving 20 bases between. This CDR3 has 17 residues. From germline, CDR1 is MDHEN and CDR2 SYDVKM.